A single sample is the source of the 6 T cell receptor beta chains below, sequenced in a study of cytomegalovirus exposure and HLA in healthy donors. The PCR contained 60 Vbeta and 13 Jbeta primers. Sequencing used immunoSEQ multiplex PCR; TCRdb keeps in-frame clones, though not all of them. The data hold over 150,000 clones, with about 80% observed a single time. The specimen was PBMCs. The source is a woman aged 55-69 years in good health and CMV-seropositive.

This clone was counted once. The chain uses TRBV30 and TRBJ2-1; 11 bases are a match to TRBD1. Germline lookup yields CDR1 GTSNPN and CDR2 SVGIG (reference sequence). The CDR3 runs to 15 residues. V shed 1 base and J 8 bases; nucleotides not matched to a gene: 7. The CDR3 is CAWSAGQGVSDEQFF. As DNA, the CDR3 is TGTGCCTGGAGTGCGGGACAGGGGGTATCGGATGAGCAGTTCTTC.

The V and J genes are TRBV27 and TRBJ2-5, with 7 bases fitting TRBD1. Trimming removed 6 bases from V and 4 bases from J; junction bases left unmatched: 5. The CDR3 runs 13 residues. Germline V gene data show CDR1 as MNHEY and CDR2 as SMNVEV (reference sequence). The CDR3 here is CASSRQGGETQYF. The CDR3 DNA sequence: TGTGCCAGCAGCCGACAGGGTGGAGAGACCCAGTACTTC.

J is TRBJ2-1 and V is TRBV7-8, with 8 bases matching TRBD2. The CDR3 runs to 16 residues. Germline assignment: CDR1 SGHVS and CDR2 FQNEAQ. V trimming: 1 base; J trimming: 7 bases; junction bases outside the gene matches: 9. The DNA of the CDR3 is TGTGCCAGCAGCTTAGTACCCGGGAGGGCCAGGAATGAGCAGTTCTTC. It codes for CASSLVPGRARNEQFF.

The CDR3 sequence is CASSSGTERATNEKLFF. The CDR3, as DNA: TGTGCCAGCAGCTCCGGGACAGAACGAGCAACTAATGAAAAACTGTTTTTT. The V and J genes are TRBV5-6 and TRBJ1-4; TRBD1 matches at 7 bases. Germline V gene sequence: CDR1 SGHDT, CDR2 YYEEEE. Trimming took 3 bases from V and 0 from J; bases not matched to a gene: 8. The CDR3 consists of 17 residues.

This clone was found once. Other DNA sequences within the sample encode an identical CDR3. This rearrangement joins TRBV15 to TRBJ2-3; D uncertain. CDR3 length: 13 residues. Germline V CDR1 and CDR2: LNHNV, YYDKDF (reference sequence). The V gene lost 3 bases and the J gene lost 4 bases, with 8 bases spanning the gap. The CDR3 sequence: CATSSTVSDTQYF. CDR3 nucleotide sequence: TGTGCCACCAGCAGCACGGTTTCAGATACGCAGTATTTT.

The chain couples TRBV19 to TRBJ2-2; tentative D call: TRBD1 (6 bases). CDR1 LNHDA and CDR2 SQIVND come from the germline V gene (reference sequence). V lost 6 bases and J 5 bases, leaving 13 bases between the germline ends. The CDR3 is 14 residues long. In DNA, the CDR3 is TGTGCCAGTAGCTCAAACAGGGAGACCGGGGAGCTGTTTTTT. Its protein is CASSSNRETGELFF.